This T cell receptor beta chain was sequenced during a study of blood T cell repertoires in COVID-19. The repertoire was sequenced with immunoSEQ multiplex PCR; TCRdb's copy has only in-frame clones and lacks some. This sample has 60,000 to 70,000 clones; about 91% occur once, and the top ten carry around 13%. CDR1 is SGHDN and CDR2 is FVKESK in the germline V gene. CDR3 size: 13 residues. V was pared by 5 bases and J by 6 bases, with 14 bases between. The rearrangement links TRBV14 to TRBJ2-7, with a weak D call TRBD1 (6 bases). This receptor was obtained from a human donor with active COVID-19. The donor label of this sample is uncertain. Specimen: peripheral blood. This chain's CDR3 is CASSIQGGGEQYF. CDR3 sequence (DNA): TGTGCCAGCAGCATACAGGGTGGTGGCGAGCAGTACTTC.